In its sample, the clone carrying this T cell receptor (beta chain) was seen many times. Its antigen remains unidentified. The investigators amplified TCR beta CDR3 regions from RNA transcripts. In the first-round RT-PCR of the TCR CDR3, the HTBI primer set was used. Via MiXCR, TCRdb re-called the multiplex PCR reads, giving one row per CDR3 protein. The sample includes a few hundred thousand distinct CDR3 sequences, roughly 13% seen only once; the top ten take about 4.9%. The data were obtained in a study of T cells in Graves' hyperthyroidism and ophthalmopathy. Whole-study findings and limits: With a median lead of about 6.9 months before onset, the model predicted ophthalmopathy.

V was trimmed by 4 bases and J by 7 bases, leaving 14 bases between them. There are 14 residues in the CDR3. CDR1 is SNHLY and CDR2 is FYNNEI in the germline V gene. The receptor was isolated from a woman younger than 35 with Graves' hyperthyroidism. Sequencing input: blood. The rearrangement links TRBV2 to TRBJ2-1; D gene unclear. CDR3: CASSGLVPGNEQFF. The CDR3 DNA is TGTGCCAGCAGTGGCCTAGTTCCCGGGAATGAGCAGTTCTTC.